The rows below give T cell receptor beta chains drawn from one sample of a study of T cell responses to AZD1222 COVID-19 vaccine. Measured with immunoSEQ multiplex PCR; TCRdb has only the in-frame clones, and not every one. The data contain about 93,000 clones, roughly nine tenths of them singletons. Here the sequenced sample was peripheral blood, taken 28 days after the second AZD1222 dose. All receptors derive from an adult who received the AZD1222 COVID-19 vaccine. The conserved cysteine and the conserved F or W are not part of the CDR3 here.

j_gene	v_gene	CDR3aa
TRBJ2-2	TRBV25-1	ASRRVNTGELF
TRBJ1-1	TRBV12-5	ASGWGTEPTEAF
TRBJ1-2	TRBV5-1	ASSLISPYGYT
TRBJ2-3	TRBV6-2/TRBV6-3	ASSYSNDGKLTDTQY
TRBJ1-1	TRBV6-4	ASRPSGHTEAF
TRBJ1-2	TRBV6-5	ASSPSGAGYT
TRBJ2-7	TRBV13	ASSLSLAGDYEQY
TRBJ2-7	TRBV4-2	ASSQELSGEQY
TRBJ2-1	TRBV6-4	ASSPDWGSYNEQF
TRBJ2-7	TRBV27	ASSLSAFRSGLPYEQY
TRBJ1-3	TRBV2	ASSDVGSSGNTIY
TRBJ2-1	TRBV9	ASSPSGTNYNEQF
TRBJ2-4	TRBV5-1	ASSWGWDISDIQY
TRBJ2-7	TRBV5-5	ASSPKLGGTYEQY
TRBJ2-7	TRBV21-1	ASSKGHREYEQY
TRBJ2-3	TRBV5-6	ASTTTGGSLTDTQY